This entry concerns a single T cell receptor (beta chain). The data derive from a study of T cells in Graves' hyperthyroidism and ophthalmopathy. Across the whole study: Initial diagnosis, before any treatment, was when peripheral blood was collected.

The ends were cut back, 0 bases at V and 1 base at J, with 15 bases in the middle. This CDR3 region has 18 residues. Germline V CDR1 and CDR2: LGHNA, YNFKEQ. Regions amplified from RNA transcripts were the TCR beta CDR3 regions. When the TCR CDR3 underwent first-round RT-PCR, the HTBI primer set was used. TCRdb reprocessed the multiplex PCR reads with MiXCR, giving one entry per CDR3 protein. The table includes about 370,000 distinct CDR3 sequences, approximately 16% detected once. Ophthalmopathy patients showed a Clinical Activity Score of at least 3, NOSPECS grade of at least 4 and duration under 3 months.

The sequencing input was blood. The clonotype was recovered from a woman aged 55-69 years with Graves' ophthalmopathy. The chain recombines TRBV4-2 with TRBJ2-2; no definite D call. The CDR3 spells CASSQDTGLTENTGELFF. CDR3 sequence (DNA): TGTGCCAGCAGCCAAGACACGGGTCTGACGGAGAACACCGGGGAGCTGTTTTTT.